This entry describes one TCR beta chain. Its antigen is still unknown. The repertoire was sequenced with immunoSEQ multiplex PCR; TCRdb's copy has only in-frame clones and lacks some. The top ten hold around 0.83% of the sample, which has about 120,000 clones, just over 90% seen once. This sample is drawn from a study of T cell clones after liver transplantation. On the study more broadly: Three of eight recipients were HCV-positive; others had non-autoimmune, non-viral indications.

Study observations and caveats: Circulating graft-donor-reactive CD4 TCRbeta sequences fell significantly post-transplant in 5 of 8 subjects.

The sequence came from a human patient who received a liver transplant. T cells may partly derive from the graft donor. The sequenced sample was CD4+ T cells from blood, obtained 12 months after liver transplant.

This CDR3 is CASSEGVSGEQYF. CDR3 bases: TGCGCCAGCAGTGAAGGGGTTTCGGGCGAGCAGTACTTC. The J gene is TRBJ2-7, the V gene TRBV10-2, with D possibly TRBD1 on 5 matching bases. Germline CDR1 and CDR2: WSHSY and SAAADI. This CDR3 spans 13 amino acids. The V gene lost 3 bases and the J gene lost 6 bases, with 12 bases spanning the gap.